This T cell receptor (beta chain) was profiled in a study of cytomegalovirus exposure and HLA in healthy donors. At the level of the study: An early release of data contained some 80 million unique TCRs, which came from HLA-typed donors. Study observations and caveats: Later genetic work tied a missense DCLRE1C variant to beta-chain V and J trimming.

The ends lost 6 bases at V and 1 base at J; junction bases unmatched: 4. The length of the CDR3 is 14 residues. From germline, CDR1 is KGHSH and CDR2 LQKENI. Primers: 60 Vbeta forward and 13 Jbeta reverse. Assay used: immunoSEQ multiplex PCR; TCRdb lists only in-frame clones, some missing. The table has 150,000 or so clones, roughly 80% seen once; the top ten hold 10% to 12%. Remarks on this clone: The antigen is unknown. Other DNA sequences in this sample translate to the same CDR3.

The sequenced material came from PBMCs. This TCR was recovered from a man aged 18-30 years in good health and CMV-seropositive. The chain carries TRBV18 and TRBJ1-1; 8 bases match TRBD1. The CDR3, as DNA: TGTGCCAGCTCCGTTACAGGGGGGAACACTGAAGCTTTCTTT. Encoded protein: CASSVTGGNTEAFF. Combining the CDR3 with reference TRBV18 and TRBJ1-1 gives the whole variable domain NAGVMQNPRHLVRRRGQEARLRCSPMKGHSHVYWYRQLPEEGLKFMVYLQKENIIDESGMPKERFSAEFPKEGPSILRIQQVVRGDSAAYFCASSVTGGNTEAFFGQGTRLTVV.